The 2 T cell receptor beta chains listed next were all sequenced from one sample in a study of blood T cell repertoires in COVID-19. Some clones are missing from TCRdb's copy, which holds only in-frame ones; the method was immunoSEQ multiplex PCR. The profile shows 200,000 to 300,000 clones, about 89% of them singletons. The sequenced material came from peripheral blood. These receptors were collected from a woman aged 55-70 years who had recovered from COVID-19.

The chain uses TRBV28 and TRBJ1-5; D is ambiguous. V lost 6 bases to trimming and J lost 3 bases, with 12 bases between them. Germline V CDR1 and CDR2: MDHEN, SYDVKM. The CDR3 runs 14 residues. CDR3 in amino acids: CASSRLSFNQPQHF. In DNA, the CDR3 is TGTGCCAGCAGCCGACTAAGTTTCAATCAGCCCCAGCATTTT.

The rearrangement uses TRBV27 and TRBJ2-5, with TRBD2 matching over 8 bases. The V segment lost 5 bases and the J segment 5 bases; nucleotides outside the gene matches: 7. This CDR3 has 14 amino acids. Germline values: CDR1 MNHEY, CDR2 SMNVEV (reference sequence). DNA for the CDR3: TGTGCCAGCAGTGAGCGGGGGCCGGTTGAGACCCAGTACTTC. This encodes CASSERGPVETQYF.